The 28 T cell receptor beta chains below come from one sample, sequenced in a study of OX40 agonist ivuxolimab in advanced cancers. TCRdb's copy holds only in-frame clones and misses some; the assay was immunoSEQ multiplex PCR. The sample consists of about 90,000 clones, just over 90% of them appearing once. The starting material was CD4+ or CD8+ T cells sorted from blood, obtained in a trial of the OX40 agonist ivuxolimab. Every receptor here comes from an adult with an advanced solid tumor such as melanoma, head and neck, liver or kidney cancer.

This clone has more than one count but fewer than ten. The V and J genes are TRBV18 and TRBJ2-5; D possibly matches TRBD1 or TRBD2 (5 bases each). The CDR3 has 13 residues. The V end lost 3 bases, the J end lost 2 bases, and 7 bases lay between the germline ends. Germline values: CDR1 KGHSH, CDR2 LQKENI. CDR3 in DNA: TGTGCCAGCTCACCGGGGGTTCAAGAGACCCAGTACTTC. Translation gives CASSPGVQETQYF.

The rearrangement links TRBV7-9 to TRBJ2-7; a weak D match, TRBD2 (5 bases). The germline CDR1 and CDR2 sequences are SEHNR and FQNEAQ (reference sequence). This CDR3 spans 14 amino acids. V was clipped by 1 base and J by 2 bases, with 9 bases between them. In nucleotides, the CDR3 is TGTGCCAGCAGCTTAGGAGCGGCCGCCTACGAGCAGTACTTC. Its translation is CASSLGAAAYEQYF.

The chain couples TRBV5-1 to TRBJ1-2; maybe TRBD1 (5 bases). The CDR3 contains 14 residues. The V gene lost 4 bases and the J gene lost 0 bases, with 10 bases spanning the gap. The V gene's germline CDR1 is SGHRS and CDR2 YFSETQ. The CDR3 region is CASSEGTANYGYTF. The CDR3 DNA sequence: TGCGCCAGCAGCGAAGGGACGGCTAACTATGGCTACACCTTC.

J is TRBJ2-7 and V is TRBV11-1; D not certain. V gave up 6 bases and J gave up 1 base, with 16 bases separating them. Germline V CDR1 and CDR2: SGHAT, FQDESV (reference sequence). The CDR3 has 15 amino acids. The CDR3 sequence: CASSQRQMTSYEQYF. The DNA of the CDR3 is TGTGCCAGCAGTCAGAGGCAGATGACATCCTACGAGCAGTACTTC.

The chain is built from TRBV4-3 and TRBJ2-1; 9 bases agree with TRBD2. The CDR3 is 15 residues long. The V and J ends lost 0 bases and 4 bases, in that order; junction bases with no gene match: 1. Germline V CDR1 and CDR2: LGHNA, YSLEER. The chain's CDR3 is CASSQDTSGYNEQFF. The CDR3, as DNA: TGCGCCAGCAGCCAAGATACTAGCGGGTACAATGAGCAGTTCTTC.

This chain's CDR3 is CASSASGTYEQYF. CDR3 nucleotides: TGTGCCAGCTCGGCTAGCGGGACCTACGAGCAGTACTTC. V and J are TRBV28 and TRBJ2-7, with 9 positions matching TRBD2. Germline V CDR1 and CDR2: MDHEN, SYDVKM. Losses at the gene ends were 8 bases for V and 2 bases for J; bases not matched to a gene: 4. The CDR3 spans 13 residues. The complete variable domain, with remaining parts taken from reference TRBV28 and TRBJ2-7, reads DVKVTQSSRYLVKRTGEKVFLECVQDMDHENMFWYRQDPGLGLRLIYFSYDVKMKEKGDIPEGYSVSREKKERFSLILESASTNQTSMYLCASSASGTYEQYFGPGTRLTVT.

This chain uses TRBV6-5 with TRBJ1-1, with TRBD1 as a possible D gene (6 bases). Per germline, CDR1 MNHEY and CDR2 SVGAGI. V was shortened by 6 bases and J by 1 base, with 12 bases between the two germline ends. This CDR3 has 14 residues. The CDR3 reads CASRLQGGNTEAFF. CDR3 nucleotide sequence: TGTGCCAGCAGACTACAGGGTGGGAACACTGAAGCTTTCTTT.

The chain links TRBV15 to TRBJ2-5; D ambiguous. The germline gives CDR1 LNHNV, CDR2 YYDKDF (reference sequence). The CDR3 consists of 16 residues. The V gene lost 0 bases and the J gene lost 1 base, with 12 bases spanning the gap. CDR3 DNA: TGTGCCACCAGCAGAGATCTCGGGTCGAGCCAAGAGACCCAGTACTTC. The encoded protein is CATSRDLGSSQETQYF.

The V and J genes are TRBV28 and TRBJ1-2; 7 bases fit TRBD1. CDR1 and CDR2 from the germline V gene are MDHEN and SYDVKM. J gave up 10 bases and V 2 bases, and 7 bases lay outside the gene matches. The CDR3 sequence is 13 residues long. DNA for the CDR3: TGTGCCAGCAGTTTAACAGGGGTGGCGGACTACACCTTC. It encodes CASSLTGVADYTF.

This clone was found a few times. The chain links TRBV4-1 to TRBJ2-3; 10 bases line up with TRBD2. Germline V gene sequence: CDR1 MGHRA, CDR2 YSYEKL. With V trimmed by 4 bases and J by 7 bases, 11 bases remained unmatched. The CDR3 has 16 amino acids. The CDR3 sequence: CASSLQEAGGINTQYF. CDR3 coding DNA: TGCGCCAGCAGCCTGCAAGAAGCGGGAGGGATAAATACGCAGTATTTT.

The chain has TRBV5-1 and TRBJ2-7; D unresolved. Looked up from germline, CDR1 is SGHRS and CDR2 is YFSETQ. Trimming took 0 bases from V and 0 from J, leaving 10 bases between them. CDR3 length: 15 residues. The CDR3 nucleotides read TGCGCCAGCAGCTTGGTGCCAAGGAGCTCCTACGAGCAGTACTTC. Amino acids: CASSLVPRSSYEQYF.

The gene calls are TRBV5-1 and TRBJ2-3, with unresolved D. This CDR3 is 16 amino acids long. Germline CDR1 reads SGHRS; CDR2 reads YFSETQ. Trimming took off 1 base at V and 1 base at J, with 13 bases between the two ends. The CDR3 sequence: CASSLSRGVGTDTQYF. In DNA, the CDR3 is TGCGCCAGCAGCTTGAGTCGTGGTGTTGGCACAGATACGCAGTATTTT.

The rearrangement uses TRBV6-1 and TRBJ2-7; 7 positions match TRBD1. This CDR3 is 13 amino acids long. V lost 6 bases to trimming and J lost 3 bases; unmatched junction nucleotides: 5. Germline V lookup: CDR1 MNHNS, CDR2 SASEGT. CDR3 loop: CASRLTGNYEQYF. In DNA, the CDR3 is TGTGCCAGCAGATTGACAGGGAACTACGAGCAGTACTTC.

V and J are TRBV27 and TRBJ2-7, with a weak D call TRBD2 (5 bases). The V and J ends lost 5 bases and 3 bases respectively, with 11 bases between them. Germline CDR1 and CDR2: MNHEY and SMNVEV (reference sequence). The CDR3 extends over 13 amino acids. The CDR3 spells CASSPKADYEQYF. The CDR3 bases are TGTGCCAGCAGTCCCAAAGCGGACTACGAGCAGTACTTC.

This clone came up once. This sequence joins TRBV19 and TRBJ2-1; D remains unclear. Deletions cut 3 bases from V and 0 bases from J, with 6 bases between. CDR1 is LNHDA, CDR2 SQIVND, per germline (reference sequence). The CDR3 spans 14 residues. The CDR3 loop reads CASSMLTSYNEQFF. The DNA for the CDR3 is TGTGCCAGTAGTATGTTAACCTCCTACAATGAGCAGTTCTTC.

This clone came up a few times. DNA for the CDR3: TGTGCCAGCAACCAGGGGCCGCAGCCCCAGCATTTT. It yields the protein CASNQGPQPQHF. The chain is built from TRBV28 and TRBJ1-5; perhaps TRBD1 as D (6 bases). Trimming shortened V by 7 bases and J by 7 bases, and 11 bases separated the two germline ends. The germline gives CDR1 MDHEN, CDR2 SYDVKM. The CDR3 totals 12 residues.

This rearrangement joins TRBV7-7 to TRBJ2-1; TRBD2 agrees at 12 bases. The CDR3 has 15 amino acids. V lost 3 bases to trimming and J lost 4 bases; unmatched junction nucleotides: 1. Germline CDR1 reads SSHAT; CDR2 reads FNYEAQ (reference sequence). CDR3: CASSFGTSGYNEQFF. The CDR3 nucleotides are TGTGCCAGCAGCTTCGGGACTAGCGGGTACAATGAGCAGTTCTTC.

This clone was counted a few times. The chain links TRBV30 to TRBJ2-7; D is unresolved. CDR1 is GTSNPN and CDR2 is SVGIG in the germline V gene (reference sequence). The length of the CDR3 is 10 residues. Trimming stripped 1 base from V and 6 bases from J, with 4 bases between. The CDR3 bases are TGTGCCTGGAGTGGGCTCGAGCAGTACTTC. Translated: CAWSGLEQYF.

The chain has TRBV11-1 and TRBJ1-1, with 9 bases that match TRBD1. Germline trimming cut 5 bases from V and 12 bases from J; bases unmatched to any gene: 10. Germline V gene sequence: CDR1 SGHAT, CDR2 FQDESV (reference sequence). The CDR3 has 13 residues. This chain's CDR3 is CASSARGTGKTFF. As DNA, the CDR3 is TGTGCCAGCAGCGCTAGGGGGACAGGGAAGACTTTCTTT.

This rearrangement joins TRBV5-4 to TRBJ2-7, with a possible D match to TRBD1 (7 bases). CDR3 length: 16 residues. Germline V CDR1 and CDR2: SGHNT, YYREEE (reference sequence). Trimming left V 3 bases short and J 2 bases short, with 18 bases between. The CDR3 protein is CASSSLKAGGPYEQYF. The CDR3 bases are TGTGCCAGCAGCTCACTGAAAGCAGGGGGGCCCTACGAGCAGTACTTC.

The genes are TRBV5-6 and TRBJ2-5; a weak D match, TRBD1 (8 bases). Deletions cut 4 bases from V and 4 bases from J, with 20 bases between. CDR3 length equals 16 residues. CDR1 and CDR2 (germline): SGHDT, YYEEEE. CDR3 nucleotide sequence: TGTGCCAGCAGCCGCCACCACAGGGGGGAGGGAGAGACCCAGTACTTC. It is translated as CASSRHHRGEGETQYF.

The rearrangement joins TRBV6-5 to TRBJ1-1, with a possible D match to TRBD1 (5 bases). The germline gives CDR1 MNHEY, CDR2 SVGAGI. With 0 bases removed from V and 4 bases from J, the gap between germline ends came to 12 bases. The CDR3 covers 15 residues. CDR3 sequence reads: CASSYSGRGGTEAFF. CDR3 sequence (DNA): TGTGCCAGCAGTTACTCAGGACGGGGGGGCACTGAAGCTTTCTTT.

The V gene is TRBV6-5, the J gene TRBJ1-1; D remains unclear. The CDR3 has 14 residues. Trimming removed 8 bases from V and 6 bases from J, with 19 bases in between. The germline CDR1 and CDR2 sequences are MNHEY and SVGAGI. For the CDR3, the DNA is TGTGCCAGCCGAAGTTCAATTGCAATCGCTGAAGCTTTCTTT. Protein sequence: CASRSSIAIAEAFF.

This chain joins TRBV7-2 and TRBJ2-3; D possibly corresponds to TRBD1 (5 bases). V was trimmed by 7 bases and J by 3 bases, leaving 14 bases between them. The germline V gene encodes CDR1 SGHTA and CDR2 FQGNSA. This CDR3 region has 14 residues. The CDR3 is CASNFLGPTDTQYF. The DNA of the CDR3 is TGTGCCAGCAACTTCTTGGGGCCGACAGATACGCAGTATTTT.

This chain joins TRBV9 and TRBJ2-5; D call uncertain. CDR1 and CDR2 (germline): SGDLS, YYNGEE. V was pared by 3 bases and J by 0 bases, with 6 bases between. The CDR3 is 13 residues long. For the CDR3, the DNA is TGTGCCAGCAGCGGACACCACCAAGAGACCCAGTACTTC. Protein: CASSGHHQETQYF. Variable domain in full (rest from reference TRBV9 and TRBJ2-5): DSGVTQTPKHLITATGQRVTLRCSPRSGDLSVYWYQQSLDQGLQFLIQYYNGEERAKGNILERFSAQQFPDLHSELNLSSLELGDSALYFCASSGHHQETQYFGPGTRLLVL.

The chain links TRBV5-4 to TRBJ2-1; 11 nucleotides line up with TRBD2. Germline values: CDR1 SGHNT, CDR2 YYREEE (reference sequence). The CDR3 is 15 amino acids. J gave up 6 bases and V 3 bases, and 5 bases lay outside the gene matches. CDR3 in DNA: TGTGCCAGCAGCTACGGGACTAGCGGCGGCAATGAGCAGTTCTTC. Translation: CASSYGTSGGNEQFF.

V usage is TRBV4-1 and J usage is TRBJ2-7, with 8 nucleotides matching TRBD2. V was clipped by 4 bases and J by 0 bases; unmatched bases: 8. This CDR3 has 16 amino acids. CDR1 and CDR2 (germline): MGHRA, YSYEKL. The CDR3 coding sequence is TGCGCCAGCAGCCTTTCGACTAGCGTTAGCTCCTACGAGCAGTACTTC. It codes for CASSLSTSVSSYEQYF.

The chain has TRBV19 and TRBJ2-5; D gene unclear. With 4 bases removed from V and 3 bases from J, the gap between germline ends came to 9 bases. CDR1 LNHDA and CDR2 SQIVND come from the germline V gene (reference sequence). The CDR3 consists of 13 residues. Written as DNA, the CDR3 is TGTGCCAGTAGTACCCAGCTGAAAGAGACCCAGTACTTC. Protein product: CASSTQLKETQYF.